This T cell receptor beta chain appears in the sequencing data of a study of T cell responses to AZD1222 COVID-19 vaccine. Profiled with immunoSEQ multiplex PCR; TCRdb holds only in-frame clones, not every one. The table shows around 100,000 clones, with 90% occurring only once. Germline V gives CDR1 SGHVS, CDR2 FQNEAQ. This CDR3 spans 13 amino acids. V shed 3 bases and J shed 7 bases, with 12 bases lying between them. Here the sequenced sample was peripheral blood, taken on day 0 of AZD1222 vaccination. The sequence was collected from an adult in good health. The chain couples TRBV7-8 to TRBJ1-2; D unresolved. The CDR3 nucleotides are TGTGCCAGCAGCTTTGGGTTGCCGTCTGGCTACACCTTC. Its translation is CASSFGLPSGYTF.